This T cell receptor beta chain was retrieved from a study of blood T cell repertoires in COVID-19. Background on the study: Spain, Italy and the United States supplied samples that represented acute and convalescent COVID-19. In each case, the material was cDNA or gDNA derived from T cells, B-cell-depleted T cells, or PBMCs.

As processed by the authors: How many nucleated cells were present was estimated from reference gene primer amplification. Profiling relied on immunoSEQ multiplex PCR, and the TCRdb table lists in-frame clones only, not all of them. That table furnishes V, J and clone size, whereas the DNA furnished D and trimming. The sample has roughly 350,000 clones, 85% seen once. V gave up 3 bases and J gave up 2 bases, with 12 bases separating them. From germline, CDR1 is SGHDT and CDR2 YYEEEE. There are 14 residues in the CDR3. Sequencing was carried out using peripheral blood. The chain couples TRBV5-6 to TRBJ2-7; D might be TRBD2 (6 bases). The receptor comes from a woman under 30 with acute or convalescent COVID-19. CDR3 in DNA: TGTGCCAGCAGCTACACAGCGGGCCCCTACGAGCAGTACTTC. Protein: CASSYTAGPYEQYF.